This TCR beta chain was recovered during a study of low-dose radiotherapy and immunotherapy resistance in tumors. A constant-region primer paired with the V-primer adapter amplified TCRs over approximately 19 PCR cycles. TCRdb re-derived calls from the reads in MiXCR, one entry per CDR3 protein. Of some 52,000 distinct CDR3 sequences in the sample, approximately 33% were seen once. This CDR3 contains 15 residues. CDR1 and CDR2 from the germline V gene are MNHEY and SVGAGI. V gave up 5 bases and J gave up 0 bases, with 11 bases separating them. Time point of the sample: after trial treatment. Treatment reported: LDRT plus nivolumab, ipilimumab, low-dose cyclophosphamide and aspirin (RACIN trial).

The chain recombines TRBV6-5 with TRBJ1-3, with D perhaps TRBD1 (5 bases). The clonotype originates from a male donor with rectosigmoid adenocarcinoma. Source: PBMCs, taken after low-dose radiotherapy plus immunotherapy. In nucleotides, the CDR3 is TGTGCCAGCAGTGGACAAGGTCTCTCTGGAAACACCATATATTTT. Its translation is CASSGQGLSGNTIYF.